This note documents a single T cell receptor (beta chain) sequence. CDR1 and CDR2 (germline): MNHEY, SVGAGI. This CDR3 is built from 15 residues. The J segment lost 14 bases and the V segment lost 7 bases, leaving 15 bases of the junction unmatched. This specimen comes from a study of blood T cell repertoires in COVID-19. Across the whole study: The cDNA or gDNA used as material had been derived from T cells, B-cell-depleted T cells, or PBMCs.

Produced via immunoSEQ multiplex PCR; TCRdb's table is partial and in-frame only. This sample has 60,000 to 70,000 clones, with approximately 86% found just once. The chain has TRBV6-5 and TRBJ2-3, with 13 bases aligning to TRBD2. The sample consisted of peripheral blood. This receptor was taken from an elderly woman with active COVID-19. In DNA, the CDR3 is TGTGCCAGCACCCCCCGGGGACTAGCGGGGATCCCACTGTATTTT. Amino acids: CASTPRGLAGIPLYF.